The present entry profiles one T cell receptor beta chain with its context. Its antigen is as yet unknown. This table comes from immunoSEQ multiplex PCR, and its TCRdb copy is limited to in-frame clones, with some not included. This sample has 72,000 or so clones, with about 90% found just once. The source of the sample is a study of OX40 agonist ivuxolimab in advanced cancers. Study context: The diagnoses of dose-escalation patients were hepatocellular carcinoma, melanoma, renal cell or head and neck cancer.

With 0 bases clipped from V and 3 bases from J, the junction kept 6 bases outside the gene matches. Germline lookup yields CDR1 MGHRA and CDR2 YSYEKL. The CDR3 is 16 amino acids. The study, taken as a whole, reports: The authors did not determine the antigen specificity of the expanded peripheral T cells. CD8+ T cells showed, on average, more clonal expansion than CD4+ cells.

Sampling of blood occurred at baseline, cycle 4 day 1, and cycle 7 day 1. The chain is built from TRBV4-1 and TRBJ1-2, with 8 bases fitting TRBD1. This receptor was taken from an adult with an advanced solid tumor such as melanoma, head and neck, liver or kidney cancer. This material consisted of CD4+ or CD8+ T cells sorted from blood, taken in a trial of the OX40 agonist ivuxolimab. CDR3 sequence (DNA): TGCGCCAGCAGCCAAGATATGGACAGGGTAGACTATGGCTACACCTTC. Its protein product is CASSQDMDRVDYGYTF.